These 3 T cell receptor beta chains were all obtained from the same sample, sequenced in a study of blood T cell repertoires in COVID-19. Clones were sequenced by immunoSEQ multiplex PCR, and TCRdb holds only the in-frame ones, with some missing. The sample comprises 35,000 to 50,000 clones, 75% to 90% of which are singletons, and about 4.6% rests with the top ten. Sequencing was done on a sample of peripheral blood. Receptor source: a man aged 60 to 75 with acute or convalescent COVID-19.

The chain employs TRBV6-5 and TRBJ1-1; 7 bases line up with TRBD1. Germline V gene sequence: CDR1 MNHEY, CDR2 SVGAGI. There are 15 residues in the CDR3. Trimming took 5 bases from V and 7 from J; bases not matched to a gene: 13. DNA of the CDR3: TGTGCCAGCAGTACGATAACAGGGGTCGACAATGAAGCTTTCTTT. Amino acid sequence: CASSTITGVDNEAFF.

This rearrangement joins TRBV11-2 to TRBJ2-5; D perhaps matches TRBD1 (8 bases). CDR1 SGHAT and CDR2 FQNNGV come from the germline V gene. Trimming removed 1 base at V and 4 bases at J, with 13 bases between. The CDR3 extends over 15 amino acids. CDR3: CASSLGQGRGETQYF. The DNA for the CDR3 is TGTGCCAGCAGCTTAGGACAGGGGAGGGGAGAGACCCAGTACTTC.

The DNA of the CDR3 is TGTGCCAGCAGTTCACTAGGAGGACCCCTCCACTTT. This gives the protein CASSSLGGPLHF. This rearrangement joins TRBV6-5 to TRBJ1-6; D is unresolved. The germline V and J ends were trimmed by 4 bases and 12 bases, with 10 bases remaining between them. This CDR3 contains 12 residues. Germline V gene lookup returns CDR1 MNHEY and CDR2 SVGAGI.